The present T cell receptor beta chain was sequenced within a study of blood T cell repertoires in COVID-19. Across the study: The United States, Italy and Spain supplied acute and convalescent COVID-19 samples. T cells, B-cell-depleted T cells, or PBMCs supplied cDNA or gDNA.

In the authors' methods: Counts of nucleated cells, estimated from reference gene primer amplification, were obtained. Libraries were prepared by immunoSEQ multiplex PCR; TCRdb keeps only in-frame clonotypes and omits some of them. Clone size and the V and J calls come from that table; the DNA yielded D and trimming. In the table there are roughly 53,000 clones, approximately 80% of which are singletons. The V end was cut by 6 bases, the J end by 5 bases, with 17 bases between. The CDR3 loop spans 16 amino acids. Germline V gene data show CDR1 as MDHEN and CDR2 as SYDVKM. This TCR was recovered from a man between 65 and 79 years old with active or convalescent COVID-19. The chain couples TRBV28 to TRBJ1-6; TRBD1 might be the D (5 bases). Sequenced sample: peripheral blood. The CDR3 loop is CASSPSRGTHNSPLHF. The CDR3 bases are TGTGCCAGCAGCCCCAGTAGGGGAACCCATAATTCACCCCTCCACTTT.